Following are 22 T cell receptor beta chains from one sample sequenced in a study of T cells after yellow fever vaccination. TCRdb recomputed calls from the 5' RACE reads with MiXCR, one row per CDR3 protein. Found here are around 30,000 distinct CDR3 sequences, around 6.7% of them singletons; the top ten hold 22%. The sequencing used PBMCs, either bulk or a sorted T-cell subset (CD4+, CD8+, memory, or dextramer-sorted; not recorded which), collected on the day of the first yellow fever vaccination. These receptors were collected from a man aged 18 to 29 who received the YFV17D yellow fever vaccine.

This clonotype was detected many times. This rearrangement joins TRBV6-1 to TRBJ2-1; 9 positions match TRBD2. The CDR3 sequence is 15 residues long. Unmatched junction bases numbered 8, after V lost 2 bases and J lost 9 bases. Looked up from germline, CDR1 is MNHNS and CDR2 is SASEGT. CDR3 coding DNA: TGTGCCAGCAGTGAACAGGCGGGGGGGCCGAGTGAGCAGTTCTTC. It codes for CASSEQAGGPSEQFF.

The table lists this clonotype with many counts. DNA of the CDR3: TGCGCCAGCAGCTTGGGAGGCGGAAGGAATGAGCAGTTCTTC. This translates into CASSLGGGRNEQFF. The V gene is TRBV5-1, the J gene TRBJ2-1; D is unresolved. The CDR3 is made up of 14 amino acids. Germline assignment: CDR1 SGHRS and CDR2 YFSETQ. The ends were cut back, 0 bases at V and 7 bases at J, with 11 bases in the middle.

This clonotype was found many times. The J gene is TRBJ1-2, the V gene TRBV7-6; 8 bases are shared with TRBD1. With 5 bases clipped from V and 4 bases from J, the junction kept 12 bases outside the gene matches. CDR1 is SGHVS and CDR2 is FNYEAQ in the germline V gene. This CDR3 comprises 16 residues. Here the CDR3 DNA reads TGTGCCAGCAGCCCAGGGACAGGCTGGGGTAGCTATGGCTACACCTTC. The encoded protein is CASSPGTGWGSYGYTF.

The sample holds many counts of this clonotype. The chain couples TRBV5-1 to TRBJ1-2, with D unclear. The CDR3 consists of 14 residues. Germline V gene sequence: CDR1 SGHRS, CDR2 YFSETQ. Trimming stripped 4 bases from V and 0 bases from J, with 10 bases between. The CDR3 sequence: CASSQREANYGYTF. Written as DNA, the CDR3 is TGCGCCAGCAGCCAGCGAGAAGCTAACTATGGCTACACCTTC.

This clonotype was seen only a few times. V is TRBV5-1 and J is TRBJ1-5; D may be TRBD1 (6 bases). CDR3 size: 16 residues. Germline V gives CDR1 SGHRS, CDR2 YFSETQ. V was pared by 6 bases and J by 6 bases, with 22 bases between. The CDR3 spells CASTPPQGGGPQPQHF. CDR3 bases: TGCGCCAGCACCCCACCTCAAGGCGGGGGGCCTCAGCCCCAGCATTTT.

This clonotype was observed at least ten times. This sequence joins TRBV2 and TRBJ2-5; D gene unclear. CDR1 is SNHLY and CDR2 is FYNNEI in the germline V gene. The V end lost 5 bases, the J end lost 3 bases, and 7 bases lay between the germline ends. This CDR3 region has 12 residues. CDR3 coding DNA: TGTGCCAGCAGTCCCCAAGAAGAGACCCAGTACTTC. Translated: CASSPQEETQYF.

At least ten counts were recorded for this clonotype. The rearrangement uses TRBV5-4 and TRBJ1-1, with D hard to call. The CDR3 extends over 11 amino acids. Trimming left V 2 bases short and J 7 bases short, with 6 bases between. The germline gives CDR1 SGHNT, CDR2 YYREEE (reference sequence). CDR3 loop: CASSFLSEAFF. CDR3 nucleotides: TGTGCCAGCAGCTTTTTAAGTGAAGCTTTCTTT.

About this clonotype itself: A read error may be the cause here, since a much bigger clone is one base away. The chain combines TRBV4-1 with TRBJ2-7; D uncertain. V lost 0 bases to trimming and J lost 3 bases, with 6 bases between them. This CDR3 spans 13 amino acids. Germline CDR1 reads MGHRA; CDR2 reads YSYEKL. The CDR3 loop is CASSQEVSYEQYV. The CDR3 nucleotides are TGCGCCAGCAGCCAAGAGGTCAGCTACGAGCAGTACGTC.

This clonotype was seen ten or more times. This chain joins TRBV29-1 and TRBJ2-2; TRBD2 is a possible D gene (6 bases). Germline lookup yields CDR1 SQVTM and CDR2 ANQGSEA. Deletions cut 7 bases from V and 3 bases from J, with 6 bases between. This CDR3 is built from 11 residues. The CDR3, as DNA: TGCAGCGGGGGGGACACCGGGGAGCTGTTTTTT. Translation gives CSGGDTGELFF.

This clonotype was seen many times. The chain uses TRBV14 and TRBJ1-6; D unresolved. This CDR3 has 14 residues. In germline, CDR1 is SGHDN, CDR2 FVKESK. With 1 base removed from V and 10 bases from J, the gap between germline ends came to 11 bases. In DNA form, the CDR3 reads TGTGCCAGCAGCCAAGGAAGGGAGTACTCACCCCTCCACTTT. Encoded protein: CASSQGREYSPLHF.

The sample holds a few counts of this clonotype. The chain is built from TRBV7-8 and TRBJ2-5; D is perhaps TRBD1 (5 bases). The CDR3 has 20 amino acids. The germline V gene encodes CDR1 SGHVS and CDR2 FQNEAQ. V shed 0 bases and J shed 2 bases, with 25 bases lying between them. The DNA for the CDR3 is TGTGCCAGCAGCTTAGCGTCAATAAGGGGCCGATTTGATGCTCAAGAGACCCAGTACTTC. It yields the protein CASSLASIRGRFDAQETQYF.

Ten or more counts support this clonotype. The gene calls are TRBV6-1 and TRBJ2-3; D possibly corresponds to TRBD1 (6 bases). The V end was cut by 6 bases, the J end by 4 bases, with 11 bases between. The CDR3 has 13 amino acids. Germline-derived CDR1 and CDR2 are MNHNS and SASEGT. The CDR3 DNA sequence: TGTGCCAGCAGGAGGACAGTTTCAGATACGCAGTATTTT. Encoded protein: CASRRTVSDTQYF.

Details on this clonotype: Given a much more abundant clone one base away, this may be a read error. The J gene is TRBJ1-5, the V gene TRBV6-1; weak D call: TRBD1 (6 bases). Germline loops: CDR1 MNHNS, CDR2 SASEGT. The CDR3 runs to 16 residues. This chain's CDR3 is CVSSRTTGSSNQPQHF. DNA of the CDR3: TGTGTCAGCAGTCGAACTACAGGGTCAAGCAATCAGCCCCAGCATTTT.

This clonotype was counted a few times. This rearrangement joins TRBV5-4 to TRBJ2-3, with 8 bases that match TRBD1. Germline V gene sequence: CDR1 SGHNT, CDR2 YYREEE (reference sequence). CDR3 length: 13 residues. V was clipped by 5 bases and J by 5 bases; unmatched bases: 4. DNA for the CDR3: TGTGCCAGCAGACCCGACAGGGGAGATACGCAGTATTTT. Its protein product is CASRPDRGDTQYF.

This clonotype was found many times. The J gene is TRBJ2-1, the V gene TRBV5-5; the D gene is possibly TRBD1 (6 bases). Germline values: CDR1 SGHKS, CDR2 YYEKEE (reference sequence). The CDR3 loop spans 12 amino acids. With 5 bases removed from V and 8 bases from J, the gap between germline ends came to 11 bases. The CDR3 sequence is CASSHGGYEQFF. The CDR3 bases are TGTGCCAGCAGTCATGGGGGCTATGAGCAGTTCTTC.

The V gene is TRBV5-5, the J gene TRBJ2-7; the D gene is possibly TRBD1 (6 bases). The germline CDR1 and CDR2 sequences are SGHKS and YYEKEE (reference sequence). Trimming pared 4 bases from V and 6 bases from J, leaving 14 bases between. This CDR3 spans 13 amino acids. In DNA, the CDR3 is TGTGCCAGCAGCCTCCGGGACAACTGCGAGCAGTACTTC. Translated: CASSLRDNCEQYF.

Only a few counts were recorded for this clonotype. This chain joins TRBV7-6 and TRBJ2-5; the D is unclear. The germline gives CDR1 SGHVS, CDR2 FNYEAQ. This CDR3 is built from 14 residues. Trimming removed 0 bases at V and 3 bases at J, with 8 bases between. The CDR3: CASSLAHTKETQYF. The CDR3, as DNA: TGTGCCAGCAGCTTAGCGCATACAAAAGAGACCCAGTACTTC.

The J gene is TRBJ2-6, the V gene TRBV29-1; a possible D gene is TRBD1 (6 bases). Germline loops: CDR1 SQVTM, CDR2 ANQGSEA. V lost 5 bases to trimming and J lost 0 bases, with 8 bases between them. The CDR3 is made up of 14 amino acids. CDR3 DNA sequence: TGCAGCGTTACAGGGAGCTCTGGGGCCAACGTCCTGACTTTC. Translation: CSVTGSSGANVLTF.

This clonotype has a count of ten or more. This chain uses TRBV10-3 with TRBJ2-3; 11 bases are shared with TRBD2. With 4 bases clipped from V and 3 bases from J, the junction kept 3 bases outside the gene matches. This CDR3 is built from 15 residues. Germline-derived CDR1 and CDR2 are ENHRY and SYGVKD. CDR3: CAISATSGVTDTQYF. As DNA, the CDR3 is TGTGCCATCAGTGCGACTAGCGGGGTAACAGATACGCAGTATTTT.

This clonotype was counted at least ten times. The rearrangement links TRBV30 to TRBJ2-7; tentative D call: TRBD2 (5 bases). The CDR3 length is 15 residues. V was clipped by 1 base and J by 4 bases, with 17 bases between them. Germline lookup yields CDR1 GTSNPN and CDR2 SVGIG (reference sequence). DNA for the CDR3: TGTGCCTGGAGTGCTGGACTCCCAGTGATTTACGAGCAGTACTTC. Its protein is CAWSAGLPVIYEQYF.

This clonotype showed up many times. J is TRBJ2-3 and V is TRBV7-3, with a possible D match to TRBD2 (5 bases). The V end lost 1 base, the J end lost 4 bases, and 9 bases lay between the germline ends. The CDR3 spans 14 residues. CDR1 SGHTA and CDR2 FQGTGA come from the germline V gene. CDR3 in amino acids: CASSLSGLSDTQYF. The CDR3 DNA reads TGTGCCAGCAGCTTAAGTGGACTTTCAGATACGCAGTATTTT. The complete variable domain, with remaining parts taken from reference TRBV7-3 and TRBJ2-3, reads GAGVSQTPSNKVTEKGKYVELRCDPISGHTALYWYRQSLGQGPEFLIYFQGTGAADDSGLPNDRFFAVRPEGSVSTLKIQRTERGDSAVYLCASSLSGLSDTQYFGPGTRLTVL.

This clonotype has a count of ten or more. The CDR3 DNA follows: TGTGCCAGCAGTGAAGGGGGAGGAGTCCAGCCCCAGCATTTT. This encodes CASSEGGGVQPQHF. The chain combines TRBV25-1 with TRBJ1-5; possibly TRBD1 for D (5 bases). With 2 bases removed from V and 7 bases from J, the gap between germline ends came to 12 bases. This CDR3 contains 14 residues. CDR1 is MGHDK and CDR2 is SYGVNS in the germline V gene. Drawing the rest from reference TRBV25-1 and TRBJ1-5, the complete variable domain is EADIYQTPRYLVIGTGKKITLECSQTMGHDKMYWYQQDPGMELHLIHYSYGVNSTEKGDLSSESTVSRIRTEHFPLTLESARPSHTSQYLCASSEGGGVQPQHFGDGTRLSIL.